The 30 T cell receptor beta chains reported below all come from one sample, sequenced in a study of regulatory T cells in long-lasting Graves disease. Relying on iRepertoire HTBI primers and Arm-PCR of CDR3 regions, the team built TCR beta libraries. TCRdb redid the calling of the multiplex PCR reads with MiXCR, one entry per CDR3 protein. The table shows fewer than 650,000 distinct CDR3 sequences, with 15% to 20% occurring only once. Noted time point: newly diagnosed GD, antithyroid drugs for less than 3 months. Making the TCR library involved RNA that had been extracted from PBMCs. These data also featured in a second study, about T cells in Graves' hyperthyroidism and ophthalmopathy.

This specimen consisted of peripheral blood mononuclear cells (PBMCs), obtained at new diagnosis, from a patient treated with antithyroid drugs. These receptors all come from a man aged 18 to 30 with Graves disease.

This clonotype was found a few times. V is TRBV12-3 or TRBV12-4 and J is TRBJ1-2; a possible D gene is TRBD1 (6 bases). V lost 3 bases to trimming and J lost 7 bases, with 12 bases between them. The CDR3 is made up of 13 amino acids. The CDR3 is CASSFGGEVGYTF. The CDR3 DNA reads as TGTGCCAGCAGTTTCGGGGGCGAGGTTGGCTACACCTTC.

This clonotype was recorded at least ten times. The chain has TRBV2 and TRBJ2-5; D uncertain. V was trimmed by 9 bases and J by 5 bases, leaving 7 bases between them. The CDR3 sequence is 10 residues long. Germline lookup yields CDR1 SNHLY and CDR2 FYNNEI. The CDR3 DNA reads as TGTGCCAGTCTCCTTGAGACCCAGTACTTC. It codes for CASLLETQYF.

The gene calls are TRBV20-1 and TRBJ2-3; TRBD2 aligns across 10 bases. Per germline, CDR1 DFQATT and CDR2 SNEGSKA (reference sequence). The trim removed 3 bases at V and 5 bases at J, leaving 8 bases unmatched. The CDR3 is made up of 15 amino acids. CDR3 in DNA: TGCAGTGCTAGTCCAGCGGGAGGGCCAGTAGATACGCAGTATTTT. Its translation: CSASPAGGPVDTQYF.

V is TRBV7-9 and J is TRBJ2-3; D gene uncertain. Trimming cost V 1 base and J 3 bases, with 11 bases left between them. The CDR3 length is 15 residues. Germline V lookup: CDR1 SEHNR, CDR2 FQNEAQ (reference sequence). The CDR3 region is CASSLVASGTDTQYF. In nucleotides, the CDR3 is TGTGCCAGCAGCTTAGTGGCGTCAGGAACAGATACGCAGTATTTT.

This clonotype was seen many times. V and J are TRBV30 and TRBJ2-3; 7 positions match TRBD2. The CDR3 spans 13 residues. Germline V gene data show CDR1 as GTSNPN and CDR2 as SVGIG (reference sequence). With V trimmed by 0 bases and J by 4 bases, 1 base remained unmatched. The CDR3 coding sequence is TGTGCCTGGAGTGTACGGGGGGCAGATACGCAGTATTTT. Encoded protein: CAWSVRGADTQYF.

Concerning this clonotype itself: A much larger clone lies a single base off, so this may be a read error. The chain carries TRBV11-2 and TRBJ1-1; perhaps TRBD1 as D (6 bases). Trimming left V 6 bases short and J 7 bases short, with 12 bases between. Germline CDR1 and CDR2: SGHAT and FQNNGV. This CDR3 has 12 residues. The CDR3 sequence: CASRGAGGEAFF. CDR3 sequence (DNA): TGTGCCAGCAGGGGGGCGGGGGGTGAAGCTTTCTTT.

This clonotype occurred a few times. The genes are TRBV6-1 and TRBJ2-1; D remains unclear. The CDR3 is made up of 14 amino acids. From germline, CDR1 is MNHNS and CDR2 SASEGT. Trimming took off 0 bases at V and 6 bases at J, with 9 bases between the two ends. Written as DNA, the CDR3 is TGTGCCAGCAGTGAAGCGCTCGATCTCAATGAGCAGTTCTTC. Translation: CASSEALDLNEQFF.

In its sample, this clonotype was seen many times. The chain couples TRBV28 to TRBJ2-1; D may match TRBD1 or TRBD2 (6 bases each). Germline V gene lookup returns CDR1 MDHEN and CDR2 SYDVKM. V shed 11 bases and J shed 5 bases, with 19 bases lying between them. The length of the CDR3 is 14 residues. The DNA of the CDR3 is TGTGCCCACGGGGGCAGGGCCGGCAACAATGAGCAGTTCTTC. Translating it yields CAHGGRAGNNEQFF.

This clonotype was detected many times. The gene calls are TRBV6-5 and TRBJ2-7; D is perhaps TRBD2 (6 bases). The CDR3 length is 14 residues. Germline V gives CDR1 MNHEY, CDR2 SVGAGI. V lost 0 bases, J lost 8 bases, and 14 bases lay in between. DNA for the CDR3: TGTGCCAGCAGTTACTCCCCGAGCGGGCCCCAGCAGTACTTC. Its translation is CASSYSPSGPQQYF.

The V and J genes are TRBV27 and TRBJ1-6, with D unresolved. The germline CDR1 and CDR2 sequences are MNHEY and SMNVEV (reference sequence). Trimming shortened V by 2 bases and J by 0 bases, and 8 bases separated the two germline ends. This CDR3 has 16 amino acids. The CDR3 sequence: CASSLLGSSYNSPLHF. CDR3 bases: TGTGCCAGCAGTTTACTAGGGAGCTCCTATAATTCACCCCTCCACTTT.

This clonotype was seen repeatedly, ten times or more. The rearrangement links TRBV3-1 to TRBJ2-2; D is possibly TRBD1 (5 bases). Germline CDR1 reads LGHDT; CDR2 reads YNNKEL (reference sequence). V lost 5 bases to trimming and J lost 7 bases, with 20 bases between them. The CDR3 is made up of 16 amino acids. The chain's CDR3 is CASSSGEAPRVGELFF. CDR3 coding DNA: TGTGCCAGCAGCTCAGGCGAGGCCCCCAGGGTCGGGGAGCTGTTTTTT.

The chain joins TRBV5-8 to TRBJ2-5; a weak D match, TRBD1 (5 bases). V lost 1 base, J lost 4 bases, and 11 bases lay in between. Germline CDR1 is SGHTS and CDR2 is YDEGEE. This CDR3 is 14 amino acids long. CDR3 nucleotide sequence: TGTGCCAGCAGCTTGCTCAGGGAACGAGAGACCCAGTACTTC. The encoded protein is CASSLLRERETQYF.

This clonotype turned up a few times. This chain uses TRBV6-1 with TRBJ2-2; 14 bases agree with TRBD2. CDR3 length: 16 amino acids. The germline gives CDR1 MNHNS, CDR2 SASEGT. V shed 6 bases, J shed 4 bases, and the junction held 4 bases outside the gene matches. CDR3 nucleotides: TGTGCCAGCAGCGGGACTAGCGGGAGTGGCACCGGGGAGCTGTTTTTT. It is translated as CASSGTSGSGTGELFF.

The V gene is TRBV6-1, the J gene TRBJ2-2, with TRBD1 as a possible D gene (5 bases). The germline gives CDR1 MNHNS, CDR2 SASEGT. The CDR3 is 15 amino acids. The germline V and J ends were trimmed by 6 bases and 6 bases, with 17 bases remaining between them. The CDR3 nucleotides are TGTGCCAGCAGGCTTCCAGGGATGTTGGCCGGGGAGCTGTTTTTT. Translation gives CASRLPGMLAGELFF.

This clonotype was recorded at least ten times. The chain couples TRBV7-3 to TRBJ1-1; unclear D gene. CDR1 and CDR2 from the germline V gene are SGHTA and FQGTGA. The germline V and J ends were trimmed by 5 bases and 2 bases, with 9 bases remaining between them. This CDR3 contains 13 residues. The CDR3 here is CASSATRNTEAFF. CDR3 bases: TGTGCCAGCAGCGCCACAAGAAACACTGAAGCTTTCTTT.

CDR3: CASSLNRDSPLHF. Written as DNA, the CDR3 is TGTGCCAGCAGCTTAAACCGGGATTCACCCCTCCACTTT. The J gene is TRBJ1-6, the V gene TRBV11-3; D remains unclear. The V end was cut by 2 bases, the J end by 8 bases, with 7 bases between. The germline V gene has CDR1 SGHNT and CDR2 YENEEA. The CDR3 loop spans 13 amino acids.

Notes on this clonotype: A read error is possible here, since a much larger clone lies one base away. The chain links TRBV20-1 to TRBJ1-1, with D perhaps TRBD1 (6 bases). In germline, CDR1 is DFQATT, CDR2 SNEGSKA (reference sequence). This CDR3 contains 15 residues. The CDR3 DNA reads as TGCAGTGCTAGAGATCCGGGGGGCGTGAACACTGAAGCTTCCTTT. Amino acids: CSARDPGGVNTEASF.

The chain links TRBV4-1 to TRBJ2-1; D gene ambiguous. This CDR3 has 13 amino acids. With 1 base removed from V and 4 bases from J, the gap between germline ends came to 5 bases. Germline CDR1 and CDR2: MGHRA and YSYEKL. This chain's CDR3 is CASSQGQYNEQFF. Here the CDR3 DNA reads TGCGCCAGCAGCCAAGGGCAGTACAATGAGCAGTTCTTC.

This clonotype was detected a few times. A read error may explain this, as a much larger clone is one base away. This sequence joins TRBV6-5 and TRBJ1-1; TRBD1 might be the D (5 bases). The CDR3 is made up of 13 amino acids. Germline V lookup: CDR1 MNHEY, CDR2 SVGAGI. The CDR3 sequence: CAGSYTKQEVAFF. CDR3 nucleotides: TGTGCCGGCAGTTACACCAAACAGGAGGTGGCTTTCTTT.

This clonotype has at least ten counts. The chain is built from TRBV12-3 or TRBV12-4 and TRBJ2-5; TRBD2 aligns across 7 bases. The CDR3 is 19 amino acids. The J segment lost 4 bases and the V segment lost 5 bases, leaving 22 bases of the junction unmatched. The chain's CDR3 is CASSQVPGPSSQRGETQYF. The CDR3 DNA is TGTGCCAGCAGTCAAGTCCCGGGGCCTTCGAGCCAGCGGGGAGAGACCCAGTACTTC.

The V call is TRBV12-5, the J call TRBJ1-2; 7 bases match TRBD1. V lost 0 bases to trimming and J lost 7 bases; unmatched junction nucleotides: 14. Germline values: CDR1 LGHNT, CDR2 FRNRAP. This CDR3 comprises 17 residues. The CDR3 loop reads CASGLVADRAILGGYTF. The DNA for the CDR3 is TGTGCTAGTGGTTTGGTAGCTGACAGGGCGATTTTGGGTGGCTACACCTTC. The full variable domain, in which reference TRBV12-5 and TRBJ1-2 provide the parts outside the CDR3, is DARVTQTPRHKVTEMGQEVTMRCQPILGHNTVFWYRQTMMQGLELLAYFRNRAPLDDSGMPKDRFSAEMPDATLATLKIQPSEPRDSAVYFCASGLVADRAILGGYTFGSGTRLTVV.

This clonotype was seen a handful of times. The chain is built from TRBV5-1 and TRBJ2-1, with TRBD2 matching 13 bases. From germline, CDR1 is SGHRS and CDR2 YFSETQ. The V segment lost 5 bases and the J segment 5 bases; nucleotides outside the gene matches: 16. The CDR3 contains 19 residues. CDR3 in amino acids: CASSSGTSGAVRVNNEQFF. CDR3 nucleotide sequence: TGCGCCAGCAGTTCCGGGACTAGCGGGGCAGTTCGGGTCAACAATGAGCAGTTCTTC. Full variable domain (rest looked up from reference TRBV5-1 and TRBJ2-1): KAGVTQTPRYLIKTRGQQVTLSCSPISGHRSVSWYQQTPGQGLQFLFEYFSETQRNKGNFPGRFSGRQFSNSRSEMNVSTLELGDSALYLCASSSGTSGAVRVNNEQFFGPGTRLTVL.

As for this clonotype: A read error may be the cause here, since a much bigger clone is one base away. Since the CDR3 does not end with the conserved phenylalanine or tryptophan, this likely comes from a read error. The V call is TRBV6-1, the J call TRBJ2-1; the D gene is possibly TRBD2 (5 bases). The CDR3 spans 13 residues. Germline V CDR1 and CDR2: MNHNS, SASEGT. The DNA of the CDR3 is TGTGCAATCGAGGGCGAGAAGTACAATGAGCAGTTCCTC. It translates to CAIEGEKYNEQFL.

This clonotype was observed at least ten times. This chain uses TRBV11-3 with TRBJ1-1; 8 bases agree with TRBD1. This CDR3 is 13 amino acids long. V dropped 5 bases and J dropped 6; count of bases not matched to a gene: 5. Per the germline V gene, CDR1 is SGHNT and CDR2 is YENEEA. CDR3 protein: CASSNGQGAEAFF. CDR3 DNA sequence: TGTGCCAGCAGCAACGGACAGGGAGCTGAAGCTTTCTTT.

In this sample, this clonotype turned up many times. The gene calls are TRBV12-3 or TRBV12-4 and TRBJ1-5; D is perhaps TRBD1 (5 bases). This CDR3 region has 17 residues. Trimming cost V 5 bases and J 5 bases, with 22 bases left between them. CDR3 amino acids: CASSPAGGVGMDQPQHF. The CDR3, as DNA: TGTGCCAGCAGTCCGGCGGGGGGGGTCGGGATGGATCAGCCCCAGCATTTT.

This clonotype came up a few times. J is TRBJ2-1 and V is TRBV27; 7 nucleotides agree with TRBD1. CDR1 MNHEY and CDR2 SMNVEV come from the germline V gene (reference sequence). V lost 2 bases and J lost 8; bases outside the gene matches: 9. This CDR3 comprises 15 residues. The CDR3 DNA reads TGTGCCAGCAGTTTAGGGACAGTGAAGGGTGATGAGCAGTTCTTC. Translating it yields CASSLGTVKGDEQFF.

This clonotype was detected many times. This chain connects TRBV6-2 or TRBV6-3 to TRBJ1-1, with TRBD1 matching 9 bases. With 0 bases clipped from V and 7 bases from J, the junction kept 3 bases outside the gene matches. From germline, CDR1 is MNHEY and CDR2 SVGEGT. The CDR3 is made up of 14 amino acids. CDR3 sequence (DNA): TGTGCCAGCAGTTACTCATACAGGGGGCATGAAGCTTTCTTT. The encoded protein is CASSYSYRGHEAFF.

This clonotype was found many times. The chain employs TRBV14 and TRBJ2-5; TRBD2 aligns across 7 bases. The J call may not be correct, given that the DNA end is closer to TRBJ2-1. In germline, CDR1 is SGHDN, CDR2 FVKESK. This CDR3 region has 14 residues. The DNA of the CDR3 is TGTGCCAGCAGCCAAACGGGAGGAGTCAATGAGCAGTTCTTC. Protein sequence: CASSQTGGVNEQFF.

The rearrangement uses TRBV7-6 and TRBJ1-3; D is unresolved. The germline V gene encodes CDR1 SGHVS and CDR2 FNYEAQ. The CDR3 extends over 14 amino acids. Trimming took 1 base from V and 2 from J, leaving 6 bases between them. CDR3 sequence: CASSLGMAGNTIYF. The CDR3 DNA reads as TGTGCCAGCAGCTTAGGAATGGCTGGAAACACCATATATTTT. The whole variable domain, filled in from reference TRBV7-6 and TRBJ1-3, reads GAGVSQSPRYKVTKRGQDVALRCDPISGHVSLYWYRQALGQGPEFLTYFNYEAQQDKSGLPNDRFSAERPEGSISTLTIQRTEQRDSAMYRCASSLGMAGNTIYFGEGSWLTVV.

This clonotype came up many times. The V call is TRBV7-9, the J call TRBJ2-1; TRBD1 agrees at 7 bases. CDR3 size: 14 residues. The V gene end was trimmed by 5 bases and the J gene end by 5 bases; junction bases not matched to a gene: 6. The germline gives CDR1 SEHNR, CDR2 FQNEAQ (reference sequence). CDR3 DNA sequence: TGTGCCAGCAGCCCCAACAGGGGTAACAATGAGCAGTTCTTC. Encoded protein: CASSPNRGNNEQFF.